This entry concerns a single T cell receptor beta chain. The CDR3 contains 14 residues. Per germline, CDR1 MNHNS and CDR2 SASEGT. V lost 3 bases, J lost 8 bases, and 4 bases stayed unmatched. Every bulk PBMC sample received the same 350 ng of DNA. The data were produced by immunoSEQ multiplex PCR, yet TCRdb's version contains in-frame clones alone and is incomplete. The table includes 5,500 to 8,500 clones, approximately 80% detected once. The sample comes from a study of blood T cell dynamics during melanoma immunotherapy. Time point reported: pre-treatment baseline. Response was assessed by RECIST 1.1 at 12 weeks, except a couple of rapid progressors. Patients with prior systemic cancer treatment, concomitant immunosuppressants, or other active malignancies were excluded.

The source material was blood, sampled from a patient treated with checkpoint blockade. The clonotype was recovered from a human donor with melanoma. Some clones in this sample may be carry-over from other donors' samples. The V call is TRBV6-1, the J call TRBJ1-2; 12 bases agree with TRBD1. CDR3 in DNA: TGTGCCAGCAGTGAGGGACAGGGGGCGCGGGGCTACACCTTC. Translating gives CASSEGQGARGYTF.